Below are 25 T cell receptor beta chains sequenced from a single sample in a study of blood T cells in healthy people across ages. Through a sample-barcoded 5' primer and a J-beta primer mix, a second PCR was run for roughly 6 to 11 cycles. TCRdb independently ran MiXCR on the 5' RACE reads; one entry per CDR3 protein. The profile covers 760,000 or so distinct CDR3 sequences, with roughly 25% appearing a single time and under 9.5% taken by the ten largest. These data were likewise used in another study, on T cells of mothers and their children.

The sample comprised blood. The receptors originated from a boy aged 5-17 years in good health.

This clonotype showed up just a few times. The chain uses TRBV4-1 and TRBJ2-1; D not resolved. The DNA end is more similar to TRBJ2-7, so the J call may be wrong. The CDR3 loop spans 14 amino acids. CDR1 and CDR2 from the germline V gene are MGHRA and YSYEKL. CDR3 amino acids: CASSLNVRYYEQYF. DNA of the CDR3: TGCGCCAGCAGCCTAAATGTAAGGTACTACGAGCAGTACTTC.

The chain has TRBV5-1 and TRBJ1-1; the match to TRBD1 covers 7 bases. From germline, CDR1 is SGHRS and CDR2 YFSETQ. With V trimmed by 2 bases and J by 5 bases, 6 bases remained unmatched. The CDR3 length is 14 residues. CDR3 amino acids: CASSFQGVSTEAFF. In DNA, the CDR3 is TGCGCCAGCAGCTTCCAGGGGGTATCTACTGAAGCTTTCTTT.

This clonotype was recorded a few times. The CDR3 here is CASSSNKQEQYF. The CDR3 DNA is TGTGCCAGCAGCTCCAATAAACAAGAGCAGTACTTC. The rearrangement joins TRBV13 to TRBJ2-7; D is ambiguous. The CDR3 loop spans 12 amino acids. The germline CDR1 and CDR2 sequences are PRHDT and FYEKMQ (reference sequence). The V gene lost 4 bases and the J gene lost 7 bases, with 11 bases spanning the gap.

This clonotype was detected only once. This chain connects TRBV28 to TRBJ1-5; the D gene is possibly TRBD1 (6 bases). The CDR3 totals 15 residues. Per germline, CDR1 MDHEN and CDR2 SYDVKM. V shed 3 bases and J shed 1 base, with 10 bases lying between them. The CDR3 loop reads CASSFVTGSNQPQHF. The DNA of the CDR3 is TGTGCCAGCAGTTTTGTTACAGGGAGCAATCAGCCCCAGCATTTT.

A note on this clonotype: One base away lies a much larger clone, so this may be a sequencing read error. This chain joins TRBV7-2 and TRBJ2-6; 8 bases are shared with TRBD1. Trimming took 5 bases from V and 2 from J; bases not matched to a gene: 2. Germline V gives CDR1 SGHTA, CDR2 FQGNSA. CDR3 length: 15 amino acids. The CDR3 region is CASSQQGAGANVLTF. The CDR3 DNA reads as TGTGCCAGCAGCCAACAGGGGGCTGGGGCCAACGTCCTGACTTTC.

This chain's CDR3 is CASSLRIDHGYTF. The CDR3 DNA reads as TGTGCCAGCAGCTTGCGCATAGATCATGGCTACACCTTC. The chain has TRBV5-5 and TRBJ1-2; unclear D gene. Germline V CDR1 and CDR2: SGHKS, YYEKEE (reference sequence). This CDR3 contains 13 residues. The V and J ends lost 1 base and 6 bases respectively, with 10 bases between them.

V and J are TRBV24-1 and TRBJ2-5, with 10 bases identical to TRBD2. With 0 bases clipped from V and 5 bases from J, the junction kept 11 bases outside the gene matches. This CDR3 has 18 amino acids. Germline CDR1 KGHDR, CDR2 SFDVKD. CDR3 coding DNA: TGTGCCACCAGTGATTTGCAAATCGGAGCGGGAGGGAGGGAGACCCAGTACTTC. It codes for CATSDLQIGAGGRETQYF.

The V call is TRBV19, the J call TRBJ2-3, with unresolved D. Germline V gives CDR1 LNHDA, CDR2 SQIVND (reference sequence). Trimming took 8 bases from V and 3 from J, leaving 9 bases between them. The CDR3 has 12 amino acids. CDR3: CASGLITDTQYF. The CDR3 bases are TGTGCCAGTGGCCTTATAACAGATACGCAGTATTTT.

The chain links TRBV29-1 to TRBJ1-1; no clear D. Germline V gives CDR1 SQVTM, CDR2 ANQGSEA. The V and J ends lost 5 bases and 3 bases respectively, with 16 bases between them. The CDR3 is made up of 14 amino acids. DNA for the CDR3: TGCAGCGTTTCCCGACAAGCGAGGGACACTGAAGCTTTCTTT. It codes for CSVSRQARDTEAFF. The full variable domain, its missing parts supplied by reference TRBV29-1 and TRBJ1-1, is SAVISQKPSRDICQRGTSLTIQCQVDSQVTMMFWYRQQPGQSLTLIATANQGSEATYESGFVIDKFPISRPNLTFSTLTVSNMSPEDSSIYLCSVSRQARDTEAFFGQGTRLTVV.

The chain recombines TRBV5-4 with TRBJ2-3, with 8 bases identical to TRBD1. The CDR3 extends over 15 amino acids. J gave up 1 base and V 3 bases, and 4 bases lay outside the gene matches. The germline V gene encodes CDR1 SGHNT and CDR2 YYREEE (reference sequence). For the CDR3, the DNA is TGTGCCAGCAGCTACGGGACAGGCGGCACAGATACGCAGTATTTT. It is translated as CASSYGTGGTDTQYF.

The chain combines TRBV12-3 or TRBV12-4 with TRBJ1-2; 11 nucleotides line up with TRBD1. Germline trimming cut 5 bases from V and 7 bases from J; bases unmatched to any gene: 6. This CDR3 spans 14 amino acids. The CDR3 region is CASSPRTGGSGYTF. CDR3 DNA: TGTGCCAGCAGTCCTAGGACAGGGGGCTCTGGCTACACCTTC.

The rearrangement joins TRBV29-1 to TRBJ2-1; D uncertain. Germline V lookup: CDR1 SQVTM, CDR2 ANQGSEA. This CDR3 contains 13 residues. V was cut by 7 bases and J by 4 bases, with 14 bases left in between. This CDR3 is CSARVLGYNEQFF. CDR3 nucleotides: TGCAGCGCCCGGGTCCTAGGTTACAATGAGCAGTTCTTC.

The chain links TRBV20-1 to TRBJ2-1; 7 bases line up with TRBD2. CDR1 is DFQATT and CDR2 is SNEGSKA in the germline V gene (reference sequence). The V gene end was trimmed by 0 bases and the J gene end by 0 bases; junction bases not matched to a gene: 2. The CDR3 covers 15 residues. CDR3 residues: CSARERESSYNEQFF. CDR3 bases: TGCAGTGCTAGAGAGCGGGAGAGCTCCTACAATGAGCAGTTCTTC.

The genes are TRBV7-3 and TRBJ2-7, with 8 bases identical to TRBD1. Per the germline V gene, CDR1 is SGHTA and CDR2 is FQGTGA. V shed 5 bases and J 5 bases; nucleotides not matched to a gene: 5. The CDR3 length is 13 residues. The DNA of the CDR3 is TGTGCCAGCAGCCCAGGGGGCGCAAACGAGCAGTACTTC. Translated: CASSPGGANEQYF.

The CDR3 sequence is CASSLVSVPTDTQYF. The CDR3 region has the DNA TGTGCCAGCAGCTTAGTGTCGGTACCCACAGATACGCAGTATTTT. The chain uses TRBV7-2 and TRBJ2-3; no firm D call. Deletions cut 1 base from V and 2 bases from J, with 10 bases between. The V gene's germline CDR1 is SGHTA and CDR2 FQGNSA. The CDR3 extends over 15 amino acids. Filled out from reference TRBV7-2 and TRBJ2-3, the complete variable domain reads GAGVSQSPSNKVTEKGKDVELRCDPISGHTALYWYRQSLGQGLEFLIYFQGNSAPDKSGLPSDRFSAERTGGSVSTLTIQRTQQEDSAVYLCASSLVSVPTDTQYFGPGTRLTVL.

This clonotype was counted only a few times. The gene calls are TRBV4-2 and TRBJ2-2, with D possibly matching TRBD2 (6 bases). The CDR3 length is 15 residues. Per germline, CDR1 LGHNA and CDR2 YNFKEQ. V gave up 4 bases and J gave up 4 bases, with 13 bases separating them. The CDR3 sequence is CASSRGGGTTGELFF. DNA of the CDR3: TGTGCCAGCAGCCGTGGGGGAGGCACCACCGGGGAGCTGTTTTTT.

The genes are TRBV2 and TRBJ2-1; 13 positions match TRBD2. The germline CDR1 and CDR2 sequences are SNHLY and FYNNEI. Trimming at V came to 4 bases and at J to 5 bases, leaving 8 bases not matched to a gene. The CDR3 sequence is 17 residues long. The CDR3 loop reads CASSGRLAGGINNEQFF. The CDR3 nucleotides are TGTGCCAGCAGTGGACGACTAGCGGGGGGTATCAACAATGAGCAGTTCTTC.

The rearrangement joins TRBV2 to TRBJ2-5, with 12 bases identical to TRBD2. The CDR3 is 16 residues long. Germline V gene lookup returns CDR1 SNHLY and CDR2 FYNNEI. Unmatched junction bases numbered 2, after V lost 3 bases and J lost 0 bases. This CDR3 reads CASSEGLAGDQETQYF. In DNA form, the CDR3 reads TGTGCCAGCAGTGAGGGACTAGCGGGCGACCAAGAGACCCAGTACTTC.

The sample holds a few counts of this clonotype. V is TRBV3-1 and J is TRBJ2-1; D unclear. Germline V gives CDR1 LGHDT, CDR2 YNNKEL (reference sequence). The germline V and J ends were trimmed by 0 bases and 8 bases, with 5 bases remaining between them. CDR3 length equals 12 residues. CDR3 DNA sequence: TGTGCCAGCAGCCAAGACCATTATGAGCAGTTCTTC. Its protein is CASSQDHYEQFF.

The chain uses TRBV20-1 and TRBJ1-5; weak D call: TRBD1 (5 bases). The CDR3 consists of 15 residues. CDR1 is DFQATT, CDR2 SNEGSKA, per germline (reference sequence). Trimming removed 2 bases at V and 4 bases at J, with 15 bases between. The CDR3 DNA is TGCAGTGCTAGACCGCGGGGGGGTCTTAATCAGCCCCAGCATTTT. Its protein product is CSARPRGGLNQPQHF.

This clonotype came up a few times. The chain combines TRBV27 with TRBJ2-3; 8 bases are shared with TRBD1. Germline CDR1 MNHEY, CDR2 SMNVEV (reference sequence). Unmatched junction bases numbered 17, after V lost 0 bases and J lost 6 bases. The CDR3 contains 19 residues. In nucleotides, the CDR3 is TGTGCCAGCAGTTTATCGAGTCGGCGCGGACAGGGTCTATTGGATACGCAGTATTTT. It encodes CASSLSSRRGQGLLDTQYF.

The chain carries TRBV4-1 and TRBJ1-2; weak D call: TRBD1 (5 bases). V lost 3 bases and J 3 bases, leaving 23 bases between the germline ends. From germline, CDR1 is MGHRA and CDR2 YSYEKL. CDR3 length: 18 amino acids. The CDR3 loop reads CASSQIRQGGGKDYGYTF. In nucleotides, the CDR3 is TGCGCCAGCAGCCAGATAAGGCAGGGAGGAGGGAAGGACTATGGCTACACCTTC.

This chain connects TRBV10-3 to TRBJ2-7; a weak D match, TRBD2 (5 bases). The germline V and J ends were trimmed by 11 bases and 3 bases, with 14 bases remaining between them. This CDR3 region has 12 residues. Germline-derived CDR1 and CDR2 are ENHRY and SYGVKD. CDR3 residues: CAPGRGHYEQYF. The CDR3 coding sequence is TGTGCCCCCGGGCGAGGGCACTACGAGCAGTACTTC.

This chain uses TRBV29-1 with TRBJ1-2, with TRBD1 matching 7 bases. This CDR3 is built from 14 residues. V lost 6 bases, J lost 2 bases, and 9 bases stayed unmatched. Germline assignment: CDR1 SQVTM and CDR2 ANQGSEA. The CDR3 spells CSVPTKQGNYGYTF. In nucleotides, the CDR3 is TGCAGCGTCCCCACAAAACAGGGGAACTATGGCTACACCTTC.

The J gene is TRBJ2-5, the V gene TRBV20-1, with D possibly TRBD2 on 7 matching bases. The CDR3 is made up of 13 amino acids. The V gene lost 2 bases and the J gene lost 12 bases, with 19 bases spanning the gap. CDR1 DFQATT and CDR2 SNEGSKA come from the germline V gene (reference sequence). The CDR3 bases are TGCAGTGCTAGATCCGCGGGGGCCCCCTTGGAGTACTTC. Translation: CSARSAGAPLEYF.